The 5 T cell receptor beta chains in this list originate from one sample, sequenced in a study of T-cell reconstitution after alpha-beta-depleted transplantation in children. Using unique molecular identifiers, the investigators prepared the TCRbeta library. Each CDR3 protein gets one entry after TCRdb re-called the PCR reads with MiXCR. The sample has roughly 610,000 distinct CDR3 sequences, 10% seen once; the top ten hold about 4%. The sample was PBMCs from the stem cell graft donor, taken from the stem cell graft. These receptors came from a human donor who donated a stem cell graft to a child with acute myeloid leukemia.

In its sample, this clonotype was seen a few times. V gene TRBV6-1 combines with J gene TRBJ1-2; 10 bases match TRBD1. V shed 6 bases, J shed 4 bases, and the junction held 14 bases outside the gene matches. The CDR3 is 17 residues long. The germline V gene has CDR1 MNHNS and CDR2 SASEGT. The chain's CDR3 is CASRPDSLGTGAYGYTF. The DNA of the CDR3 is TGTGCCAGCAGACCTGATTCTCTCGGGACAGGGGCCTATGGCTACACCTTC.

This clonotype has a count of ten or more. The chain is built from TRBV20-1 and TRBJ2-5; the D gene is possibly TRBD2 (6 bases). V dropped 0 bases and J dropped 2 bases, with 10 bases sitting between them. CDR1 and CDR2 (germline): DFQATT, SNEGSKA (reference sequence). This CDR3 is built from 14 residues. The CDR3 sequence is CSARDRERQETQYF. The CDR3 DNA is TGCAGTGCTAGAGATCGGGAGAGGCAAGAGACCCAGTACTTC.

This clonotype has at least ten counts. This sequence joins TRBV6-2 or TRBV6-3 and TRBJ2-1; 12 nucleotides align to TRBD2. Trimming cost V 2 bases and J 0 bases; bases outside gene matches: 11. CDR3 length: 20 amino acids. Germline V gene data show CDR1 as MNHEY and CDR2 as SVGEGT. The CDR3 nucleotides are TGTGCCAGCAGTTACAGGATCGGACTAGCGGGACGATTCTCCTACAATGAGCAGTTCTTC. Encoded protein: CASSYRIGLAGRFSYNEQFF.

This clonotype has a count of ten or more. The chain has TRBV28 and TRBJ2-5, with D uncertain. Trimming took 5 bases from V and 2 from J, leaving 15 bases between them. The CDR3 is made up of 15 amino acids. Germline V gives CDR1 MDHEN, CDR2 SYDVKM. The CDR3 spells CASSPRGVPQETQYF. The CDR3 region has the DNA TGTGCCAGCAGTCCCCGAGGAGTCCCACAAGAGACCCAGTACTTC.

The CDR3 loop reads CASLPIRGLNTGELFF. CDR3 DNA sequence: TGTGCCAGCCTGCCCATTAGGGGACTTAACACCGGGGAGCTGTTTTTT. V usage is TRBV5-8 and J usage is TRBJ2-2; perhaps TRBD2 as D (6 bases). With 7 bases removed from V and 2 bases from J, the gap between germline ends came to 18 bases. The CDR3 totals 16 residues. The germline V gene has CDR1 SGHTS and CDR2 YDEGEE.